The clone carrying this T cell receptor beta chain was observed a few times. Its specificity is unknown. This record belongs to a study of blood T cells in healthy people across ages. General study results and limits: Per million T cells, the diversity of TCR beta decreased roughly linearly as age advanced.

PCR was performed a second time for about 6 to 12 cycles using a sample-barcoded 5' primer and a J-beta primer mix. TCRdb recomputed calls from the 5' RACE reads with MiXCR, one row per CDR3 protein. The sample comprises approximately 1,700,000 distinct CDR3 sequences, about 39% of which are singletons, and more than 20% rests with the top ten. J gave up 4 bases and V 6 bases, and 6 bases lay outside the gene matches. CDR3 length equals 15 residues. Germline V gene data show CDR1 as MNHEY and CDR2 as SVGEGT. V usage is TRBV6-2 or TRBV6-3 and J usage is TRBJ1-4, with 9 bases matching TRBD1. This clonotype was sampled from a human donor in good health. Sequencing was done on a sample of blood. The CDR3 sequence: CASRDRGYRNEKLFF. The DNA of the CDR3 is TGTGCCAGCAGGGACAGGGGATATCGTAATGAAAAACTGTTTTTT.